Below, 8 T cell receptor beta chains from the same sample are listed, as sequenced in a study of OX40 agonist ivuxolimab in advanced cancers. Method: immunoSEQ multiplex PCR; TCRdb's copy keeps in-frame clones and lacks some. The sample shows fewer than 40,000 clones, 60% to 85% of them seen only once. This specimen was CD4+ or CD8+ T cells sorted from blood, taken in a trial of the OX40 agonist ivuxolimab. All receptors come from an adult with an advanced solid tumor such as melanoma, head and neck, liver or kidney cancer.

The chain carries TRBV5-5 and TRBJ1-1; unclear D gene. V was clipped by 1 base and J by 0 bases, with 7 bases between them. The CDR3 consists of 14 residues. The germline gives CDR1 SGHKS, CDR2 YYEKEE (reference sequence). CDR3 bases: TGTGCCAGCAGCTTGTACAGCATGAACACTGAAGCTTTCTTT. Protein: CASSLYSMNTEAFF. The whole variable domain, filled in from reference TRBV5-5 and TRBJ1-1, reads DAGVTQSPTHLIKTRGQQVTLRCSPISGHKSVSWYQQVLGQGPQFIFQYYEKEERGRGNFPDRFSARQFPNYSSELNVNALLLGDSALYLCASSLYSMNTEAFFGQGTRLTVV.

The chain links TRBV18 to TRBJ1-1, with no clear D. The germline V gene has CDR1 KGHSH and CDR2 LQKENI. The germline V and J ends were trimmed by 3 bases and 0 bases, with 11 bases remaining between them. This CDR3 is 15 amino acids long. CDR3 protein: CASSPRTVMNTEAFF. DNA of the CDR3: TGTGCCAGCTCACCTAGGACGGTAATGAACACTGAAGCTTTCTTT.

The genes are TRBV5-1 and TRBJ1-2; D call uncertain. Germline V gene lookup returns CDR1 SGHRS and CDR2 YFSETQ. The CDR3 totals 9 residues. V shed 10 bases and J shed 2 bases, with 3 bases lying between them. The CDR3 spells CAGNYGYTF. As DNA, the CDR3 is TGCGCCGGAAACTATGGCTACACCTTC.

The J gene is TRBJ1-1, the V gene TRBV30; D gene uncertain. The V end was cut by 0 bases, the J end by 4 bases, with 9 bases between. Germline V gene sequence: CDR1 GTSNPN, CDR2 SVGIG (reference sequence). This CDR3 contains 13 residues. The CDR3 here is CAWSVHGGTEAFF. The CDR3 nucleotides read TGTGCCTGGAGTGTACATGGAGGCACTGAAGCTTTCTTT. The whole variable domain, filled in from reference TRBV30 and TRBJ1-1, reads SQTIHQWPATLVQPVGSPLSLECTVEGTSNPNLYWYRQAAGRGLQLLFYSVGIGQISSEVPQNLSASRPQDRQFILSSKKLLLSDSGFYLCAWSVHGGTEAFFGQGTRLTVV.

The chain carries TRBV28 and TRBJ1-3, with D perhaps matching TRBD1 (6 bases). V lost 4 bases, J lost 4 bases, and 8 bases lay in between. Germline V gene data show CDR1 as MDHEN and CDR2 as SYDVKM. The CDR3 totals 13 residues. DNA of the CDR3: TGTGCCAGCAGTTCAGGGGACGGAAACACCATATATTTT. Its protein product is CASSSGDGNTIYF.

This clone was seen only a few times. The gene calls are TRBV7-3 and TRBJ2-3; tentative D call: TRBD2 (6 bases). Germline CDR1 is SGHTA and CDR2 is FQGTGA. Deletions cut 3 bases from V and 4 bases from J, with 8 bases between. This CDR3 is 13 amino acids long. The chain's CDR3 is CASSLGGADTQYF. The DNA of the CDR3 is TGTGCCAGCAGCTTGGGGGGAGCAGATACGCAGTATTTT. Full variable domain (remainder filled in from reference TRBV7-3 and TRBJ2-3): GAGVSQTPSNKVTEKGKYVELRCDPISGHTALYWYRQSLGQGPEFLIYFQGTGAADDSGLPNDRFFAVRPEGSVSTLKIQRTERGDSAVYLCASSLGGADTQYFGPGTRLTVL.

This rearrangement joins TRBV30 to TRBJ1-2; D is possibly TRBD1 (5 bases). This CDR3 contains 13 residues. Germline values: CDR1 GTSNPN, CDR2 SVGIG (reference sequence). V lost 3 bases and J lost 1, with 9 bases in between. CDR3 region: CAWRQTVNYGYTF. In DNA form, the CDR3 reads TGTGCCTGGAGACAGACAGTTAACTATGGCTACACCTTC.

About this clone itself: This may arise from a read error, as a much more abundant clone is one base away. J is TRBJ2-7 and V is TRBV6-5, with D possibly TRBD2 on 6 matching bases. This CDR3 comprises 14 residues. Trimming cost V 2 bases and J 3 bases, with 11 bases left between them. Per germline, CDR1 MNHEY and CDR2 SVGAGI. This CDR3 reads CASSYDGGYYEQYF. In nucleotides, the CDR3 is TGTGCCAGCAGTTACGACGGGGGATACTACGAGCAGTACTTC.